The present T cell receptor beta chain was sequenced within a study of T cells in tuberculosis. General study results and limits: GEM motif frequencies gave 70% accuracy; the GMM repertoire gave about 87%. Active tuberculosis alpha repertoires lay closer to GMM-specific TCRs than controls'.

Germline V gene data show CDR1 as SGHRS and CDR2 as YFSETQ. V was pared by 3 bases and J by 6 bases, with 7 bases between. The CDR3 is 11 residues long. Note on this clone: What it binds is not known.

Method: immunoSEQ multiplex PCR; TCRdb's copy keeps in-frame clones and lacks some. The top ten hold roughly 12% of the sample, which has 30,000 to 45,000 clones, 85% to 95% seen once. Unsorted cryopreserved PBMC were sequenced, averaging about 92,000 T cells per clinical donor. This clonotype was obtained from a donor between 10 and 35 years old with latent tuberculosis or without tuberculosis infection. Some clones in this sample may be carry-over from other donors' samples. Material: PBMCs. The chain carries TRBV5-1 and TRBJ2-7; D ambiguous. This CDR3 is CASSSAAEQYF. CDR3 DNA sequence: TGCGCCAGCAGCTCGGCGGCCGAGCAGTACTTC.